These 15 T cell receptor beta chains came from one sample sequenced in a study of shared clonotypes between healthy human individuals. The protocol was immunoSEQ multiplex PCR, while the TCRdb copy is restricted to in-frame clones and leaves out a portion. The sample holds some 2,100,000 clones; approximately 96% are singletons and the top ten take roughly 0.13%. What was sequenced was naive CD4+ T cells sorted from blood. Subset defined: CD45RA+ positively selected. These receptors all stem from a young man in good health.

This chain connects TRBV6-5 to TRBJ1-1; D call uncertain. The germline V and J ends were trimmed by 4 bases and 1 base, with 10 bases remaining between them. The CDR3 extends over 14 amino acids. Germline CDR1 MNHEY, CDR2 SVGAGI. The CDR3 sequence: CASSLLDPNTEAFF. The CDR3 coding sequence is TGTGCCAGCAGTTTGTTGGACCCGAACACTGAAGCTTTCTTT.

The rearrangement joins TRBV9 to TRBJ1-2, with D hard to call. V was clipped by 3 bases and J by 2 bases, with 14 bases between them. CDR1 and CDR2 (germline): SGDLS, YYNGEE. There are 15 residues in the CDR3. This chain's CDR3 is CASSEFGEINYGYTF. The CDR3 DNA follows: TGTGCCAGCAGCGAATTTGGGGAGATCAACTATGGCTACACCTTC.

The chain joins TRBV2 to TRBJ2-5; D possibly corresponds to TRBD1 (5 bases). The J call may be faulty, since TRBJ2-7 better matches the DNA end. The germline CDR1 and CDR2 sequences are SNHLY and FYNNEI. The CDR3 extends over 13 amino acids. The CDR3 here is CASSVREAYEQYF. CDR3 in DNA: TGTGCCAGCAGCGTCAGGGAAGCCTACGAGCAGTACTTC.

The chain links TRBV4-3 to TRBJ2-1, with 10 bases lining up with TRBD2. Trimming cost V 6 bases and J 1 base; bases outside gene matches: 18. The length of the CDR3 is 20 residues. Germline CDR1 reads LGHNA; CDR2 reads YSLEER. The CDR3 DNA reads TGCGCCAGCAGTCAATCAACCGGGACTAGCGCGCCGAGGTCCTACAATGAGCAGTTCTTC. Translating it yields CASSQSTGTSAPRSYNEQFF.

This chain joins TRBV30 and TRBJ2-5; 10 nucleotides line up with TRBD1. The CDR3 loop spans 15 amino acids. Unmatched junction bases numbered 6, after V lost 1 base and J lost 4 bases. Germline loops: CDR1 GTSNPN, CDR2 SVGIG (reference sequence). CDR3 residues: CAWSGWDRGRETQYF. CDR3 sequence (DNA): TGTGCCTGGAGTGGATGGGACAGGGGACGAGAGACCCAGTACTTC. Full variable domain (remainder filled in from reference TRBV30 and TRBJ2-5): SQTIHQWPATLVQPVGSPLSLECTVEGTSNPNLYWYRQAAGRGLQLLFYSVGIGQISSEVPQNLSASRPQDRQFILSSKKLLLSDSGFYLCAWSGWDRGRETQYFGPGTRLLVL.

J is TRBJ1-2 and V is TRBV11-2; D unresolved. The CDR3 extends over 15 amino acids. Germline loops: CDR1 SGHAT, CDR2 FQNNGV. V was shortened by 2 bases and J by 2 bases, with 12 bases between the two germline ends. The CDR3 DNA follows: TGTGCCAGCAGCTTAAAAATCGGGCCGAACTATGGCTACACCTTC. It encodes CASSLKIGPNYGYTF.

The chain links TRBV6-1 to TRBJ2-7; possibly TRBD1 for D (6 bases). V lost 6 bases, J lost 0 bases, and 9 bases lay in between. In germline, CDR1 is MNHNS, CDR2 SASEGT. The CDR3 runs 13 residues. The CDR3: CASRWTASYEQYF. The CDR3 DNA sequence: TGTGCCAGCAGGTGGACAGCCTCCTACGAGCAGTACTTC.

The rearrangement joins TRBV5-1 to TRBJ2-3; 16 bases line up with TRBD2. The germline V gene has CDR1 SGHRS and CDR2 YFSETQ. This CDR3 is built from 16 residues. With 4 bases clipped from V and 5 bases from J, the junction kept 4 bases outside the gene matches. CDR3 in DNA: TGCGCCAGCAGCGGGGGACTAGCGGGAGGGGTAGATACGCAGTATTTT. Protein product: CASSGGLAGGVDTQYF.

The rearrangement uses TRBV5-1 and TRBJ2-5; 8 positions match TRBD1. Germline values: CDR1 SGHRS, CDR2 YFSETQ. The CDR3 spans 14 residues. Trimming took 6 bases from V and 2 from J; bases not matched to a gene: 6. The CDR3 protein is CASTPTGGQETQYF. CDR3 nucleotide sequence: TGCGCCAGCACTCCCACAGGGGGACAAGAGACCCAGTACTTC. The full variable domain, its missing parts supplied by reference TRBV5-1 and TRBJ2-5, is KAGVTQTPRYLIKTRGQQVTLSCSPISGHRSVSWYQQTPGQGLQFLFEYFSETQRNKGNFPGRFSGRQFSNSRSEMNVSTLELGDSALYLCASTPTGGQETQYFGPGTRLLVL.

The chain couples TRBV7-9 to TRBJ1-2; D call uncertain. The CDR3 is 13 amino acids. V lost 5 bases, J lost 3 bases, and 10 bases lay in between. Germline CDR1 reads SEHNR; CDR2 reads FQNEAQ (reference sequence). The CDR3 spells CASSLNTDYGYTF. The CDR3 DNA is TGTGCCAGCAGCCTAAATACAGACTATGGCTACACCTTC.

The J gene is TRBJ2-7, the V gene TRBV28; D unresolved. Trimming left V 2 bases short and J 7 bases short, with 15 bases between. CDR3 size: 14 residues. Germline values: CDR1 MDHEN, CDR2 SYDVKM. The CDR3 loop reads CASSLGIPTGEQYF. The CDR3 DNA reads as TGTGCCAGCAGTTTAGGGATCCCCACGGGTGAGCAGTACTTC. Combining the CDR3 with reference TRBV28 and TRBJ2-7 gives the whole variable domain DVKVTQSSRYLVKRTGEKVFLECVQDMDHENMFWYRQDPGLGLRLIYFSYDVKMKEKGDIPEGYSVSREKKERFSLILESASTNQTSMYLCASSLGIPTGEQYFGPGTRLTVT.

DNA for the CDR3: TGTGCCAGCAGCGGCTCGACAGGGATTAATGAAAAACTGTTTTTT. Amino acid sequence: CASSGSTGINEKLFF. J is TRBJ1-4 and V is TRBV9; 7 bases are shared with TRBD1. The CDR3 spans 15 residues. The J segment lost 4 bases and the V segment lost 3 bases, leaving 6 bases of the junction unmatched. Germline CDR1 SGDLS, CDR2 YYNGEE.

J is TRBJ2-7 and V is TRBV18; a possible D gene is TRBD1 (6 bases). CDR3 size: 16 residues. The germline V and J ends were trimmed by 0 bases and 0 bases, with 12 bases remaining between them. Germline values: CDR1 KGHSH, CDR2 LQKENI. The CDR3 DNA is TGTGCCAGCTCACCACCCGACAGGCCACCCTCCTACGAGCAGTACTTC. This translates into CASSPPDRPPSYEQYF. Using reference TRBV18 and TRBJ2-7 for the parts outside the CDR3, the full variable domain is NAGVMQNPRHLVRRRGQEARLRCSPMKGHSHVYWYRQLPEEGLKFMVYLQKENIIDESGMPKERFSAEFPKEGPSILRIQQVVRGDSAAYFCASSPPDRPPSYEQYFGPGTRLTVT.

The gene calls are TRBV28 and TRBJ2-5; possibly TRBD2 for D (6 bases). The CDR3 loop spans 17 amino acids. Germline values: CDR1 MDHEN, CDR2 SYDVKM. The V gene lost 5 bases and the J gene lost 3 bases, with 22 bases spanning the gap. As DNA, the CDR3 is TGTGCCAGCAGTCTCCCATTAGCGGAGTCAATTAAAGAGACCCAGTACTTC. Amino acids: CASSLPLAESIKETQYF.

This clone was counted between two and nine times. The chain uses TRBV30 and TRBJ1-1, with D uncertain. The CDR3 is 13 residues long. V lost 2 bases to trimming and J lost 0 bases, with 7 bases between them. Germline values: CDR1 GTSNPN, CDR2 SVGIG (reference sequence). CDR3 in amino acids: CAWSINLNTEAFF. The CDR3 DNA reads as TGTGCCTGGAGTATTAACCTGAACACTGAAGCTTTCTTT.